This T cell receptor (beta chain) was identified in a study of CD8+ T cells in alopecia areata. Study findings and constraints: Alphabeta T cells residing in normal skin are also sequenced in scalp samples.

Sequencing relied on a cDNA template that was reverse transcribed from extracted RNA. The protocol was immunoSEQ multiplex PCR, while the TCRdb copy is restricted to in-frame clones and leaves out a portion. The sample yields around 250,000 clones, roughly two thirds seen once. Germline assignment: CDR1 SGHRS and CDR2 YFSETQ. CDR3 length equals 14 residues. V was clipped by 2 bases and J by 5 bases, with 13 bases between them. In regard to this clone: Its matching antigen is unknown.

This sequence originates from a human donor with alopecia areata. The chain uses TRBV5-1 and TRBJ1-1; a possible D gene is TRBD1 (5 bases). The specimen was CD4+ T cells sorted from blood, collected at week 0. The CDR3 reads CASSFEGRGTEAFF. The CDR3 DNA is TGCGCCAGCAGCTTCGAGGGGAGAGGGACTGAAGCTTTCTTT.